Sequencing of this T cell receptor (beta chain) was carried out in a study of T cell responses to AZD1222 COVID-19 vaccine. Study findings and constraints: Females made up more of the donors, who were largely white British, and clonal diversity may have come out too low.

On this clone itself: The target antigen is unknown.

The table came from immunoSEQ multiplex PCR; TCRdb's copy has only in-frame clones and leaves some out. The table shows approximately 98,000 clones, with 85% to 90% occurring only once. CDR3 length equals 15 residues. V lost 1 base, J lost 10 bases, and 10 bases stayed unmatched. Germline V gives CDR1 SGHVS, CDR2 FQNEAQ. This rearrangement joins TRBV7-8 to TRBJ2-1; TRBD2 agrees at 7 bases. The specimen comprised peripheral blood, sampled on day 0 of AZD1222 vaccination. The sequence came from an adult in good health. CDR3 nucleotides: TGTGCCAGCAGCTTAGTACTAGCGAGGGCAGGAGAGCAGTTCTTC. This codes for CASSLVLARAGEQFF.